This T cell receptor (beta chain) was sequenced during a study of T cells in Graves' hyperthyroidism and ophthalmopathy. Amplified TCR beta CDR3 regions derived from RNA transcripts. TCR CDR3 regions were first amplified by RT-PCR with HTBI primers. TCRdb called the multiplex PCR reads again in MiXCR, with one record for every CDR3 protein. The profile covers 150,000 or so distinct CDR3 sequences, with around 20% appearing a single time and roughly 71% taken by the ten largest. This clonotype was counted ten times or more. What it recognizes is unknown. Any patient presenting with uncontrolled infection, other autoimmune disease, pregnancy or lactation was left out. The diagnostic basis comprised clinical symptoms, serum thyroxine and TRAb, thyroid ultrasound and orbital computed tomography. Study-level points and caveats: Onset of ophthalmopathy came a median 6.5 months after the model predicted it. Most clonotypes expanded in thyroid above 0.001 were likewise present in blood.

The V gene end was trimmed by 6 bases and the J gene end by 4 bases; junction bases not matched to a gene: 5. The CDR3 loop spans 15 amino acids. Germline assignment: CDR1 MNHEY and CDR2 SMNVEV (reference sequence). The receptor was derived from a woman aged 45-59 years with Graves' hyperthyroidism that later progressed to Graves' ophthalmopathy. The sample consisted of blood. The rearrangement links TRBV27 to TRBJ2-3, with 12 bases aligning to TRBD2. The CDR3 is CASSLTSGSPDTQYF. CDR3 bases: TGTGCCAGCAGCCTGACTAGCGGGAGTCCAGATACGCAGTATTTT.